This is a list of T cell receptor beta chains from one sample in a study of tumor-infiltrating lymphocytes in localized non-small cell lung cancer. The protocol was immunoSEQ multiplex PCR, while the TCRdb copy is restricted to in-frame clones and leaves out a portion. Among tens of thousands of clones listed, approximately 80% were seen once. Sample: lung tumor tissue. These receptors were taken from a human donor with non-small cell lung cancer. CDR3s include the opening cysteine and the closing phenylalanine or tryptophan. A D gene is named only where the DNA matches it firmly. Expanded clones get a size class; other rows say once, few or many, or leave the size out.

J gene	V gene	D gene	clone size	CDR3 DNA	CDR3 protein
TRBJ2-3	TRBV5-1	.	.	TGCGCCAGCAGCTTGGACAGCACAGATACGCAGTATTTT	CASSLDSTDTQYF
TRBJ2-7	TRBV27	.	.	TGTGCCAGCAGTCCCCTCGGGACGGATGGCTACGAGCAGTACTTC	CASSPLGTDGYEQYF
TRBJ1-2	TRBV30	.	few	TGTGCCTGGAGTGTAGGACTTAACTATGGCTACACCTTC	CAWSVGLNYGYTF
TRBJ1-1	TRBV11-3	.	once	TGTGCCAGCAGCTTAGAGGTGGGCACTGAAGCTTTCTTT	CASSLEVGTEAFF
TRBJ2-5	TRBV18	.	.	TGTGCCAGCTCACCACCTTTGACAAAGGAGCAGGTGGAAGAGACCCAGTACTTC	CASSPPLTKEQVEETQYF
TRBJ2-2	TRBV2	.	.	TGTGCCAGCGGTCGGACGGTTAACACCGGGGAGCTGTTTTTT	CASGRTVNTGELFF
TRBJ1-2	TRBV4-1	TRBD1	few	TGCGCCAGCAGCCAAGTCCCGAGACAGGGGTCGATAGGCTACACCTTC	CASSQVPRQGSIGYTF
TRBJ2-3	TRBV4-1	TRBD2	once	TGCGCCAGCAGCCAATTACATACCCCCCCGGGAGGGCCGGGAGATACGCAGTATTTT	CASSQLHTPPGGPGDTQYF
TRBJ2-7	TRBV9	TRBD1	.	TGTGCCAGCAGCTCAGAACAGGGGTACTACGACGAGCAGTACTTC	CASSSEQGYYDEQYF
TRBJ2-1	TRBV30	TRBD2	.	TGTGCCTGGAGTCGTCAGGCGGGAGTGGAATTCTTC	CAWSRQAGVEFF
TRBJ1-5	TRBV19	.	.	TGTGCCAGTAACGGCCAGGGCCCACAGCCCCAGCATTTT	CASNGQGPQPQHF
TRBJ2-5	TRBV5-5	TRBD2	few	TGTGCCAGCAGCTTAGCCCCTTTTCTAGCGGGGCAAGAGACCCAGTACTTC	CASSLAPFLAGQETQYF
TRBJ1-5	TRBV18	.	.	TGTGCCAGCTCACTGCTACAGGGAAAGCAGCCCCAGCATTTT	CASSLLQGKQPQHF
TRBJ1-5	TRBV18	.	.	TGTGCCAGCTCCCCTGCAACATGGGGTCAGCCCCAGCATTTT	CASSPATWGQPQHF
TRBJ2-1	TRBV14	TRBD2	once	TGTGCCAGCAGCCAGGCTCCGTCTAGCGGGCTCTACAATGAGCAGTTCTTC	CASSQAPSSGLYNEQFF